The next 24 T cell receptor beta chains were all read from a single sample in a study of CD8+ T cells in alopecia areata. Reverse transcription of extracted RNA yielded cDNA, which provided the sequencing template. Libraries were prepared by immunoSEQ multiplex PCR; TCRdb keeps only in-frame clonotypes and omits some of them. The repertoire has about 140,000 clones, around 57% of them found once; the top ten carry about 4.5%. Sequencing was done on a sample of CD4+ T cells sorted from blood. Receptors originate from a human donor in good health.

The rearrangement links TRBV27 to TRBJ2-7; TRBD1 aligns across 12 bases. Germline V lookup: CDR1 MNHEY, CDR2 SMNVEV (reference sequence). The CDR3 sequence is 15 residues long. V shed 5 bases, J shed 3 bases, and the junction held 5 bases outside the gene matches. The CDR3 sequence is CASSPGTGGFYEQYF. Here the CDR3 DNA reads TGTGCCAGCAGTCCGGGGACAGGGGGCTTCTACGAGCAGTACTTC.

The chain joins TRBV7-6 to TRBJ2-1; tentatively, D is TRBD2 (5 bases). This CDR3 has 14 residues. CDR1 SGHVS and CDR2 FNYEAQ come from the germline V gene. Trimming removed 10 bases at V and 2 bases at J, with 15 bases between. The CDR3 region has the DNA TGTGCCACCCGACGGGCGGGTCCCTACAATGAGCAGTTCTTC. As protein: CATRRAGPYNEQFF. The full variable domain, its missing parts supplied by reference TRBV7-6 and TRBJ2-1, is GAGVSQSPRYKVTKRGQDVALRCDPISGHVSLYWYRQALGQGPEFLTYFNYEAQQDKSGLPNDRFSAERPEGSISTLTIQRTEQRDSAMYRCATRRAGPYNEQFFGPGTRLTVL.

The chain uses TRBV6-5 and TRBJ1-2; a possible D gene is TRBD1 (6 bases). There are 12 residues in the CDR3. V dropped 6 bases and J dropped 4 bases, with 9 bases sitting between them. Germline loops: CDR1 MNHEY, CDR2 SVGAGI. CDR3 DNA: TGTGCCAGCAGCCGGGGGCCCTATGGCTACACCTTC. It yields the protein CASSRGPYGYTF.

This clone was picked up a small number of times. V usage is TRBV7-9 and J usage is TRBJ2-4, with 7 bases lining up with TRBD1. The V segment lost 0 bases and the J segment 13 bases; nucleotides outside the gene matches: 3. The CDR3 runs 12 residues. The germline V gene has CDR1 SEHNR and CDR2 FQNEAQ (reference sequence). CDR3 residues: CASSLAGQLQYF. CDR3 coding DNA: TGTGCCAGCAGCTTAGCGGGACAGCTGCAGTACTTC.

The CDR3 loop reads CASSSRGSGRGEQYF. CDR3 sequence (DNA): TGTGCCAGCAGCTCTAGGGGTAGCGGGAGGGGCGAGCAGTACTTC. The chain joins TRBV7-2 to TRBJ2-7, with 11 bases fitting TRBD2. Unmatched junction bases numbered 8, after V lost 4 bases and J lost 6 bases. CDR3 length: 15 residues. Germline V gene data show CDR1 as SGHTA and CDR2 as FQGNSA.

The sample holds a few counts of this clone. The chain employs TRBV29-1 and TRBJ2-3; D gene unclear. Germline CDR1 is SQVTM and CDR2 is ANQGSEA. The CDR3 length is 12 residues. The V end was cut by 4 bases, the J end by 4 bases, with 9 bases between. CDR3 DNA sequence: TGCAGCGTTGGGCCGCAATCAGATACGCAGTATTTT. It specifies CSVGPQSDTQYF.

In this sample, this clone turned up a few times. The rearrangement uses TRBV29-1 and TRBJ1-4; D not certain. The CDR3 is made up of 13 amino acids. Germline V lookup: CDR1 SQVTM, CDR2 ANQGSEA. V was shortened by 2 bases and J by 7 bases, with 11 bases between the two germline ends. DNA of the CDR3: TGCAGCGTTGAAAACTTGACTGGTGAAAAACTGTTTTTT. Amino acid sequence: CSVENLTGEKLFF.

The CDR3 DNA follows: TGTGCCAGCAGTTCCGGACTAGCGGGAGGGTGGGGGACCCAGTACTTC. It codes for CASSSGLAGGWGTQYF. The chain combines TRBV5-4 with TRBJ2-5, with 15 bases aligning to TRBD2. The CDR3 totals 16 residues. J gave up 7 bases and V 5 bases, and 9 bases lay outside the gene matches. Germline CDR1 reads SGHNT; CDR2 reads YYREEE (reference sequence).

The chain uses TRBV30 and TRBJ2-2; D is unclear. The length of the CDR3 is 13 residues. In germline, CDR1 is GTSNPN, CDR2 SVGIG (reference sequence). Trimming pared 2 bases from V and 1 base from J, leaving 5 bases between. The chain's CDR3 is CAWSSWNTGELFF. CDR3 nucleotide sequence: TGTGCCTGGAGTTCTTGGAACACCGGGGAGCTGTTTTTT.

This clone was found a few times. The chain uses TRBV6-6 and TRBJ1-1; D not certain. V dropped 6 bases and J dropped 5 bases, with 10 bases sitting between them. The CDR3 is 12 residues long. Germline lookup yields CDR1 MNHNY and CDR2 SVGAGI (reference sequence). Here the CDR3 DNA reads TGTGCCAGCAGCCTAGTGATGACTGAAGCTTTCTTT. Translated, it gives CASSLVMTEAFF.

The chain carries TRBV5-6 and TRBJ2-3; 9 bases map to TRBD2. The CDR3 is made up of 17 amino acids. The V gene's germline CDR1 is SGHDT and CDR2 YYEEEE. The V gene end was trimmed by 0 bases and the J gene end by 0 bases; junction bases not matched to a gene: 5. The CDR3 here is CASSLDSGSWSTDTQYF. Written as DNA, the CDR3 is TGTGCCAGCAGCTTGGATAGCGGGAGTTGGAGCACAGATACGCAGTATTTT.

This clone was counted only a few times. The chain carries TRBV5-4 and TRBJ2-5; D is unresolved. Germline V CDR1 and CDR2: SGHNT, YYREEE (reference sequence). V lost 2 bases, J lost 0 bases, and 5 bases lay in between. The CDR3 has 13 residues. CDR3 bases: TGTGCCAGCAGCTTTGGGCACCAAGAGACCCAGTACTTC. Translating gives CASSFGHQETQYF.

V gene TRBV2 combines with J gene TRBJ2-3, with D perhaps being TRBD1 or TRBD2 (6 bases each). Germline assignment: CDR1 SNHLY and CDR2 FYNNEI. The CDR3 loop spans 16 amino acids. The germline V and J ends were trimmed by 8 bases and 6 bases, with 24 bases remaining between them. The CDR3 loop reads CASRRLRGPGADTQYF. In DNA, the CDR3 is TGTGCCAGCCGCCGGCTCAGGGGACCGGGGGCCGATACGCAGTATTTT.

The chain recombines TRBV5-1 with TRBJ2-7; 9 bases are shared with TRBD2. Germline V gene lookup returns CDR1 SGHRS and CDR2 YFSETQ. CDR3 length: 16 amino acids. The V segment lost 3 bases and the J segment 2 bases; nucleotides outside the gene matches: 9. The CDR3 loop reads CASSWTLSGGAYEQYF. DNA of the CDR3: TGCGCCAGCAGCTGGACCCTTAGCGGGGGTGCCTACGAGCAGTACTTC.

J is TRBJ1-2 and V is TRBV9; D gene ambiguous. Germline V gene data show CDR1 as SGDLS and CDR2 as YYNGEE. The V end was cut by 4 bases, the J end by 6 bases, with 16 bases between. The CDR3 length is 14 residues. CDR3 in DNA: TGTGCCAGCAGCCCAACGGTATGGGCTGATGGCTACACCTTC. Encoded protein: CASSPTVWADGYTF.

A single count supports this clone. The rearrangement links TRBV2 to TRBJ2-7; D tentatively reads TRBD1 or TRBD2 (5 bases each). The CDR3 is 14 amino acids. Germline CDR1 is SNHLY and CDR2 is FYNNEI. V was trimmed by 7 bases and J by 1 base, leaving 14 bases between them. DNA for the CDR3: TGTGCCAGCATGGGGGTATCAGCTTCCTACGAGCAGTACTTC. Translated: CASMGVSASYEQYF.

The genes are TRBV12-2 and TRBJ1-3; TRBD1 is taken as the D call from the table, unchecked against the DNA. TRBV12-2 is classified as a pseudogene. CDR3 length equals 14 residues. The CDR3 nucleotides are TGTGCAAGTCGCTTACAGGGCTCTGGAAACACCATATATTTT. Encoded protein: CASRLQGSGNTIYF.

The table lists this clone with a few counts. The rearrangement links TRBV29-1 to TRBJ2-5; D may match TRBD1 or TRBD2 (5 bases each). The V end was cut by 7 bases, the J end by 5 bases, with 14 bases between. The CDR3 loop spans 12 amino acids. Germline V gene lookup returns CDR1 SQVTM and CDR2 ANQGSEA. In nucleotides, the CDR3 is TGCAGCGCCGCTAGGGGACGGGAGACCCAGTACTTC. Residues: CSAARGRETQYF.

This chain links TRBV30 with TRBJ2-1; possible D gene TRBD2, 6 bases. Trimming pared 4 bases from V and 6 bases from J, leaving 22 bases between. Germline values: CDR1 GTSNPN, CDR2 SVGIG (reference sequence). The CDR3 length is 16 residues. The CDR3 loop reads CAWNMLSGLLGNEQFF. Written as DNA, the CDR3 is TGTGCCTGGAATATGCTGAGCGGGTTGTTGGGCAATGAGCAGTTCTTC.

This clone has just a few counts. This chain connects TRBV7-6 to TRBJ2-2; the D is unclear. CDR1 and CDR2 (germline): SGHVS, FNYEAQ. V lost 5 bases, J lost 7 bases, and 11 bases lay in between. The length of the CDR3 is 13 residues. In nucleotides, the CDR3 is TGTGCCAGCAGCCCCGACGTGATCGGGGAGCTGTTTTTT. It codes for CASSPDVIGELFF.

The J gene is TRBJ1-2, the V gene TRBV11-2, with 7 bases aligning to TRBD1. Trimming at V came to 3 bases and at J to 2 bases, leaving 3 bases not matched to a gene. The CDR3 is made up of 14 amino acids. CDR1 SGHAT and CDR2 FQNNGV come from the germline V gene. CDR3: CASSFPRGNYGYTF. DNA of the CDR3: TGTGCCAGCAGCTTTCCCAGGGGGAACTATGGCTACACCTTC.

In DNA form, the CDR3 reads TGTGCCAGCAGTCGTGTGAGCGGGAGCTACAATGAGCAGTTCTTC. Amino acid sequence: CASSRVSGSYNEQFF. The rearrangement joins TRBV27 to TRBJ2-1; TRBD2 agrees at 8 bases. V lost 5 bases and J lost 3; bases outside the gene matches: 6. The germline V gene encodes CDR1 MNHEY and CDR2 SMNVEV (reference sequence). The CDR3 covers 15 residues.

DNA for the CDR3: TGTGCCAGCAGCGTCTCCCCTAGCGCCGGGGAGCTGTTTTTT. Protein sequence: CASSVSPSAGELFF. The rearrangement links TRBV5-6 to TRBJ2-2; tentatively, D is TRBD2 (6 bases). The CDR3 loop spans 14 amino acids. In germline, CDR1 is SGHDT, CDR2 YYEEEE. The V end lost 4 bases, the J end lost 6 bases, and 13 bases lay between the germline ends.

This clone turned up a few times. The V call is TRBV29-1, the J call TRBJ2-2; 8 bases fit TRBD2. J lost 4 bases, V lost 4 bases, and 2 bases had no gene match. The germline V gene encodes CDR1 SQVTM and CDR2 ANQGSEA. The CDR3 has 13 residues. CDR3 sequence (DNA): TGCAGCGTTGTCGCGGGGGGCACCGGGGAGCTGTTTTTT. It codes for CSVVAGGTGELFF.